This T cell receptor beta chain derives from a study of T-cell reconstitution after alpha-beta-depleted transplantation in children. The CDR3 sequence is 14 residues long. V was cut by 3 bases and J by 12 bases, with 20 bases left in between. Germline-derived CDR1 and CDR2 are LGHNA and YNFKEQ. As it was prepared, the TCRbeta library received unique molecular identifiers. TCRdb recomputed calls from the PCR reads with MiXCR, one row per CDR3 protein. The data show fewer than 550,000 distinct CDR3 sequences, with roughly a tenth seen just once and roughly 5.1% held by the top ten. The source material was PBMCs from the stem cell graft donor, sampled from the stem cell graft. The clonotype comes from a human donor who donated a stem cell graft to a child with acute myeloid leukemia. This chain links TRBV4-2 with TRBJ1-1, with D perhaps TRBD1 (6 bases). The CDR3: CASSQSSGVLGPFF. The CDR3 DNA is TGTGCCAGCAGCCAGAGTTCAGGGGTATTGGGTCCTTTCTTT.